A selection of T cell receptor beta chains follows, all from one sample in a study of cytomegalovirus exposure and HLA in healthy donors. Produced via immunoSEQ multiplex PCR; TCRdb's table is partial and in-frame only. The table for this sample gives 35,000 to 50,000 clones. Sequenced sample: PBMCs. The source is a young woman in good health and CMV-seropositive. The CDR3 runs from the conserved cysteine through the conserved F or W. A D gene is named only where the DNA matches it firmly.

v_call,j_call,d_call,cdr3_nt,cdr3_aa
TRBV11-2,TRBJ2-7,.,TGTGCCAGCAGCATTAGGGGAACCGCCTACGAGCAGTACTTC,CASSIRGTAYEQYF
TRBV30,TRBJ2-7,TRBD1,TGTGCCTGGAGTCCGGACAGGGTGGGGGAGCAGTACTTC,CAWSPDRVGEQYF
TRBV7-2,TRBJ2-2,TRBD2,TGTGCCAGCAGCTTACCTGGGACTAGCGGGGGCGGGGAGCTGTTTTTT,CASSLPGTSGGGELFF
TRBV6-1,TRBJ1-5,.,TGTGCCAGCAGTGGCTCAGACACAGGGTTTGGGAATCAGCCCCAGCATTTT,CASSGSDTGFGNQPQHF
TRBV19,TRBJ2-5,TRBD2,TGTGCCAGTAGTATAGTGAGAAAGCGGGGGGCCTACACGCAAGAGACCCAGTACTTC,CASSIVRKRGAYTQETQYF
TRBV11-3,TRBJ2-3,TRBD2,TGTGCCAGCAGCGCAAGAGGAAGGCTAGCGGGTGTCGCTAGCACAGATACGCAGTATTTT,CASSARGRLAGVASTDTQYF
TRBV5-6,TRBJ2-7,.,TGTGCCAGCAGCTCCTTCTACGAGCAGTACTTC,CASSSFYEQYF
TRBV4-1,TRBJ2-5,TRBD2,TGCGCCAGCAGCCAAGATCGGGGGGGGACCCAAGAGACCCAGTACTTC,CASSQDRGGTQETQYF
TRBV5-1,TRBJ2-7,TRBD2,TGCGCCAGCAGCTTCGGGACTAGCGGAACCTACGAGCAGTACTTC,CASSFGTSGTYEQYF
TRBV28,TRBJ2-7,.,TGTGCCACCCGACCAGGGATCAACGAGCAGTACTTC,CATRPGINEQYF
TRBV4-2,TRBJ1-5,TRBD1,TGTGCCAGCAGCGGCGACAGGGTGGGTCAGCCCCAGCATTTT,CASSGDRVGQPQHF
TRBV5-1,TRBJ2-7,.,TGCGCCAGCAGCCTGCCGGTCTCGGGTATCTACGAGCAGTACTTC,CASSLPVSGIYEQYF
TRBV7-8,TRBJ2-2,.,TGTGCCAGCAGCTTAAGGGGTGGGAACACCGGGGAGCTGTTTTTT,CASSLRGGNTGELFF
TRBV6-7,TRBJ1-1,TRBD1,TGTGCCAGCAGTTACTCCGACAGGGGAAAACGTATGAACACTGAAGCTTTCTTT,CASSYSDRGKRMNTEAFF
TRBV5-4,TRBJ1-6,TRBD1,TGTGCCAGCAGCTCCAGGGACAGGGGGCTGAGCTCCTATAATTCACCCCTCCACTTT,CASSSRDRGLSSYNSPLHF
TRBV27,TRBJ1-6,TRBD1,TGTGCCAGCAGTTTAATCGGGACAGGGGGTTCACCCCTCCACTTT,CASSLIGTGGSPLHF
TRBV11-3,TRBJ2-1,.,TGTGCCAGCAGCTTTGGGGACGGGGGAGTCGGTGAGCAGTTCTTC,CASSFGDGGVGEQFF
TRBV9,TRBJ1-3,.,TGTGCCAGCAGCGCGCGGCAGAGCTCTGGAAACACCATATATTTT,CASSARQSSGNTIYF
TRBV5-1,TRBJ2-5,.,TGCGCCAGCAGCTCGGATTACGGGGGGCCCTACCAAGAGACCCAGTACTTC,CASSSDYGGPYQETQYF
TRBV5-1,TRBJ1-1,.,TGCGCCAGCAGCTTGGGCCATCCTTCCAGGGGTACCACTGAAGCTTTCTTT,CASSLGHPSRGTTEAFF
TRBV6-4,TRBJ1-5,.,TGTGCCAGCAGCCCAGACAGTAACAATCAGCCCCAGCATTTT,CASSPDSNNQPQHF